A single sample is the source of the 16 T cell receptor beta chains below, sequenced in a study of blood T cells in healthy people across ages. A sample-barcoded 5' primer and a J-beta primer mix were used in a second PCR of roughly 6 to 11 cycles. TCRdb analysed the 5' RACE reads with MiXCR anew, one entry per CDR3 protein. This table holds over a million distinct CDR3 sequences, 45% found once. The source material was blood. The receptor source for this set is an older woman in good health.

The chain recombines TRBV21-1 with TRBJ2-1; TRBD2 was called by the table and not checked on the DNA. TRBV21-1 is shown as a pseudogene. The CDR3 loop spans 18 amino acids. In DNA, the CDR3 is TGTGCCAGCAGCAAATGGGCTAGCGGGGGTAGCTCCTACAATGAGCAGTTCTTC. It is translated as CASSKWASGGSSYNEQFF.

This rearrangement joins TRBV6-2 or TRBV6-3 to TRBJ2-3; D call uncertain. Germline V lookup: CDR1 MNHEY, CDR2 SVGEGT. V was shortened by 6 bases and J by 9 bases, with 13 bases between the two germline ends. CDR3 length equals 12 residues. The CDR3 DNA sequence: TGTGCCAGCAGCCTCGCTAATCCGACGCAGTATTTT. It specifies CASSLANPTQYF.

This clonotype turned up a few times. The chain recombines TRBV7-9 with TRBJ1-2; D perhaps matches TRBD1 (5 bases). Trimming stripped 1 base from V and 4 bases from J, with 10 bases between. The CDR3 sequence is 14 residues long. The germline gives CDR1 SEHNR, CDR2 FQNEAQ (reference sequence). The CDR3 nucleotides are TGTGCCAGCAGCTTAGGCTTCGGGGGCTATGGCTACACCTTC. This gives the protein CASSLGFGGYGYTF.

The CDR3 coding sequence is TGCGCCAGCAGCTTGGTGGTAGCGGGAGGGCCGGAGACCCAGTACTTC. Amino acids: CASSLVVAGGPETQYF. The chain links TRBV5-1 to TRBJ2-5; 11 nucleotides match TRBD2. This CDR3 spans 16 amino acids. Germline V lookup: CDR1 SGHRS, CDR2 YFSETQ. V lost 0 bases, J lost 5 bases, and 6 bases stayed unmatched.

This clonotype showed up many times. Being one base from a much bigger clone, this may be a read error. The chain carries TRBV11-2 and TRBJ1-2, with D possibly TRBD1 on 6 matching bases. CDR1 and CDR2 (germline): SGHAT, FQNNGV. V lost 0 bases, J lost 3 bases, and 17 bases lay in between. CDR3 length equals 17 residues. The CDR3 here is CASSLDRGPGGYYGYTF. For the CDR3, the DNA is TGTGCCAGCAGCTTAGATCGGGGGCCGGGGGGCTACTATGGCTACACCTTC.

The gene calls are TRBV7-9 and TRBJ2-7; D possibly corresponds to TRBD1 (6 bases). This CDR3 region has 12 residues. V lost 5 bases and J lost 8, with 13 bases in between. Germline V lookup: CDR1 SEHNR, CDR2 FQNEAQ (reference sequence). The CDR3 reads CASSPTTGQQYF. In nucleotides, the CDR3 is TGTGCCAGCAGCCCAACGACAGGCCAGCAGTACTTC.

In DNA form, the CDR3 reads TGTGCCAGCGGACCTCCCGGATCAACCTCTAGCACAGATACGCAGTATTTT. This gives the protein CASGPPGSTSSTDTQYF. This sequence joins TRBV7-3 and TRBJ2-3, with D unclear. Trimming pared 8 bases from V and 0 bases from J, leaving 21 bases between. The CDR3 extends over 17 amino acids. Germline V gene sequence: CDR1 SGHTA, CDR2 FQGTGA.

The V and J genes are TRBV10-3 and TRBJ2-1, with D perhaps matching TRBD1 or TRBD2 (5 bases each). There are 14 residues in the CDR3. V was cut by 7 bases and J by 0 bases, with 10 bases left in between. Germline V lookup: CDR1 ENHRY, CDR2 SYGVKD. The CDR3 here is CAIKAGTSYNEQFF. CDR3 nucleotides: TGTGCCATCAAAGCCGGGACCTCCTACAATGAGCAGTTCTTC.

The chain recombines TRBV18 with TRBJ2-2; D is unresolved. Between the trimmed V and J ends, which lost 0 bases and 2 bases, there was a span of 13 bases. In germline, CDR1 is KGHSH, CDR2 LQKENI. The CDR3 has 17 residues. In nucleotides, the CDR3 is TGTGCCAGCTCACCACCACCGGTATTAGGAAACACCGGGGAGCTGTTTTTT. Translated: CASSPPPVLGNTGELFF.

The chain employs TRBV20-1 and TRBJ1-2; weak D call: TRBD1 (5 bases). The CDR3 has 12 amino acids. Germline CDR1 reads DFQATT; CDR2 reads SNEGSKA (reference sequence). The germline V and J ends were trimmed by 6 bases and 6 bases, with 14 bases remaining between them. The chain's CDR3 is CSAADKVDGYTF. CDR3 coding DNA: TGCAGTGCGGCGGACAAAGTGGATGGCTACACCTTC.

The CDR3 DNA sequence: TGTGCCAGCAGTTACTCTAGGGTAGAGACCCAGTACTTC. Translation: CASSYSRVETQYF. The genes are TRBV6-2 or TRBV6-3 and TRBJ2-5; D is unclear. This CDR3 is 13 amino acids long. V was shortened by 0 bases and J by 4 bases, with 6 bases between the two germline ends. Looked up from germline, CDR1 is MNHEY and CDR2 is SVGEGT.

V and J are TRBV30 and TRBJ1-1; no reliable D call. Trimming pared 2 bases from V and 1 base from J, leaving 8 bases between. Germline CDR1 and CDR2: GTSNPN and SVGIG (reference sequence). The CDR3 length is 13 residues. The CDR3 coding sequence is TGTGCCTGGAGTTTAGGGTGGAACACTGAAGCTTTCTTT. Its translation is CAWSLGWNTEAFF.

This rearrangement joins TRBV9 to TRBJ1-4; D is possibly TRBD1 (6 bases). Germline CDR1 and CDR2: SGDLS and YYNGEE. The CDR3 length is 15 residues. Trimming took 4 bases from V and 8 from J, leaving 18 bases between them. In nucleotides, the CDR3 is TGTGCCAGCAGCTCTGAAGGGCAGGGGAGGGAAAAACTGTTTTTT. It specifies CASSSEGQGREKLFF.

This clonotype has only a few counts. The chain recombines TRBV27 with TRBJ1-5; no definite D call. Trimming removed 3 bases from V and 0 bases from J, with 9 bases in between. The CDR3 runs 15 residues. Germline V CDR1 and CDR2: MNHEY, SMNVEV (reference sequence). CDR3 coding DNA: TGTGCCAGCAGTTTTACCCTTTATAGCAATCAGCCCCAGCATTTT. As protein: CASSFTLYSNQPQHF.

The V and J genes are TRBV20-1 and TRBJ2-3; 11 positions agree with TRBD2. With V trimmed by 4 bases and J by 3 bases, 6 bases remained unmatched. The CDR3 is 15 amino acids. CDR1 and CDR2 (germline): DFQATT, SNEGSKA (reference sequence). The DNA for the CDR3 is TGCAGTGCTATGCCCCTAGCGGGAGGTACAGATACGCAGTATTTT. Its translation: CSAMPLAGGTDTQYF.

This clonotype has a handful of counts. The chain has TRBV5-5 and TRBJ1-2; D unclear. The length of the CDR3 is 15 residues. V was shortened by 0 bases and J by 5 bases, with 14 bases between the two germline ends. The germline CDR1 and CDR2 sequences are SGHKS and YYEKEE (reference sequence). The CDR3 DNA reads as TGTGCCAGCAGCTTGGCCCCCGGCTCTGTGTATGGCTACACCTTC. Amino acid sequence: CASSLAPGSVYGYTF.